This T cell receptor (beta chain) stems from a study of blood T cell repertoires in COVID-19. Profiling relied on immunoSEQ multiplex PCR, and the TCRdb table lists in-frame clones only, not all of them. Here the sample spans 65,000 or so clones, roughly nine tenths being singletons. CDR3 length: 15 residues. Germline V lookup: CDR1 SNHLY, CDR2 FYNNEI. Trimming left V 7 bases short and J 1 base short, with 14 bases between. Specimen: peripheral blood. V and J are TRBV2 and TRBJ1-5; D might be TRBD1 (5 bases). This receptor was taken from a human donor with acute or convalescent COVID-19. The donor label of this sample is uncertain. CDR3 region: CASTRGGASNQPQHF. CDR3 bases: TGTGCCAGCACCCGGGGAGGGGCGAGCAATCAGCCCCAGCATTTT.